This T cell receptor (beta chain) was recovered during a study of T cell clones after liver transplantation (dated by TCRdb to about 2019). Broadly, across the study: The samples were obtained from ITN030ST, a randomized trial that attempted immunosuppression withdrawal within 2 years after liver transplantation. Donor-reactive T cell clones were identified by TCRbeta sequencing after a pre-transplant mixed lymphocyte reaction and then tracked in post-transplant blood. Of the eight recipients, a few were HCV-positive, while the remaining recipients had been transplanted for non-autoimmune, non-viral indications. Tolerance was defined as complete immunosuppression withdrawal for at least one year with no rise in liver enzymes beyond twice the upper limit of normal. Blood samples were collected pre-transplant, then pre-randomization ahead of withdrawal, and finally post-randomization once withdrawal had either been completed or failed. A cohort of 8 liver transplant recipients was studied, of whom 3 were classified as tolerant and 5 as non-tolerant. As an antigen-independent comparator for donor-reactive sequences, third party-reactive TCRbeta sequences were also identified from pre-transplant MLRs. Until randomization at 12-24 months post-transplant, subjects were given standard immunosuppression, with no induction therapy. General findings and caveats noted by the study authors: When repertoire turnover was accounted for, significantly reduced detection of donor-reactive sequences was found in 7 of 8 subjects for CD4 and in 8 of 8 subjects for CD8. Since no allograft tissue specimens were available, donor-reactive T cells may have migrated into the graft instead of being deleted. The conclusions were preliminary, being limited by small, heterogeneous patient numbers and by non-standardized post-transplant time points. In two subjects, low numbers of available donor cells limited the measurable donor-reactive repertoire. A significant post-transplant decrease in circulating donor-reactive CD4 TCRbeta sequences was observed in most of the 8 subjects, irrespective of tolerance or HCV status. Donor-reactive sequences declined more than third party-reactive ones, suggesting partial antigen-specific deletion unrelated to withdrawal success.

Its CDR3 holds 16 amino acids, cysteine through phenylalanine. Just CDR3 DNA is preserved here, 48 bases in frame from base 1. Between the V and J ends, shortened by 0 bases and 5 bases respectively, the junction contains 12 bases. CDR1 and CDR2 (SGHRS, YFSETQ) derive from the germline V gene. As concerns this clone: The specificity of this receptor is unknown. Nothing much larger sits one base from this clone, and base qualities are not available.

Frozen genomic DNA underwent high-throughput TCRbeta CDR3 sequencing by immunoSEQ, including PCR amplification, mapping, bias correction and internal controls. The paper's data handling went like this. Only productive rearrangements were retained, and each unique TCRbeta sequence was defined by its CDR3 nucleotide sequence together with its V and J gene. Donor-reactive sequences required at least 5-fold expansion in CFSE-low cells versus unstimulated pre-transplant cells and at least 0.01% frequency. Per-subject minimum frequency thresholds, based on the lowest-template unstimulated sample, ensured at least 90% detection power. Jensen-Shannon divergence between the top 1000 TCRbeta sequences after and before transplant was used to measure repertoire turnover. Two-sided Fisher's exact tests were used to test for changes in how often donor-reactive sequences were detected. In its TCRdb copy, this immuneACCESS table keeps in-frame sequences only and misses some clones. Where compared with another copy, unresolved V genes explain less than half of these, and the others have no known cause. V, J and clone size reflect that table, while D and trimming were determined from the DNA. The table for this sample lists 85,000 to 110,000 clones; 80% to 90% of them were counted only once. Roughly 3.1% of the sample lies in the top ten.

Unstimulated PBMCs, after thawing, were stained for CD3, CD4 and CD8 and then FACS-sorted into CD3+CD4+ and CD3+CD8+ populations. All 8 studied subjects were randomized to immunosuppression withdrawal. The Qiagen DNeasy Blood and Tissue Kit was used for genomic DNA isolation. The source material was CD4+ T cells from blood, sampled around 50 months after liver transplant. The chain is encoded by TRBV5-1 joined to TRBJ1-6, with a weak D call of TRBD1 (6 bases match). This TCR was sampled from a human patient who received a liver transplant. Post transplant, some T cells may arise from the graft donor. The DNA is as follows: TGCGCCAGCAGCTTGGTTGTAGGGGGTAATAATTCACCCCTCCACTTT. Translated, this is CASSLVVGGNNSPLHF.